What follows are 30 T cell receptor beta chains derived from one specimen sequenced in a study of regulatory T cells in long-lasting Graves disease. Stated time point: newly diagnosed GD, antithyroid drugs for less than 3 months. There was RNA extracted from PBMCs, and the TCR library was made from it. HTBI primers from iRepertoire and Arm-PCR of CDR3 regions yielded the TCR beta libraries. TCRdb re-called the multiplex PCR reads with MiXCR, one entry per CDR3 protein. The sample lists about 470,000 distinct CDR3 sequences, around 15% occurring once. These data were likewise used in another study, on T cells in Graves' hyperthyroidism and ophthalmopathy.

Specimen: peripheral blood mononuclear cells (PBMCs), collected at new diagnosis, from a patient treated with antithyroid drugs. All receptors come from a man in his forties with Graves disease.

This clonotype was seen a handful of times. CDR3 sequence reads: CASSLYEGKNIQYF. CDR3 DNA sequence: TGTGCCAGCAGTTTATACGAAGGAAAAAACATTCAGTACTTC. The chain joins TRBV12-3 or TRBV12-4 to TRBJ2-4; no reliable D call. CDR3 size: 14 residues. Trimming shortened V by 2 bases and J by 4 bases, and 9 bases separated the two germline ends.

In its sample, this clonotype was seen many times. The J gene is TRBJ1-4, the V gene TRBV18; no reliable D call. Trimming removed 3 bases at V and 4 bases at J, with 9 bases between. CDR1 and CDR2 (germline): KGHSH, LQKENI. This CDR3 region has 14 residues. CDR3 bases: TGTGCCAGCTCACCGGAGCCTATTAATGAAAAACTGTTTTTT. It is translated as CASSPEPINEKLFF.

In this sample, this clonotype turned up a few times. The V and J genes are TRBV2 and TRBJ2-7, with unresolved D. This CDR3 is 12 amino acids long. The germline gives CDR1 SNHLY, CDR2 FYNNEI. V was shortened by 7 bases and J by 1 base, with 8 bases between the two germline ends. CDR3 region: CASTSRSYEQYF. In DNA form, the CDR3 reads TGTGCCAGCACCTCAAGGTCCTACGAGCAGTACTTC.

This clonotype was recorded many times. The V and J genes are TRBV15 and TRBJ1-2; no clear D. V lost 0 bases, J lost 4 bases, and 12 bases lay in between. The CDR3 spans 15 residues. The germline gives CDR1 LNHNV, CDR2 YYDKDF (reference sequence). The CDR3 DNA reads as TGTGCCACCAGCAGAGATGGCGGGCAGACCTATGGCTACACCTTC. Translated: CATSRDGGQTYGYTF.

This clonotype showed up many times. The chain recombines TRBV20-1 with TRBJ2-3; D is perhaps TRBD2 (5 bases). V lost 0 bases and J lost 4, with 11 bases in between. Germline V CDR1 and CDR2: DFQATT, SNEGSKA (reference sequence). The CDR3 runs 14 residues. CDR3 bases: TGCAGTGCTAGAGAAGCGGCCGGGGCAGATACGCAGTATTTT. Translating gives CSAREAAGADTQYF.

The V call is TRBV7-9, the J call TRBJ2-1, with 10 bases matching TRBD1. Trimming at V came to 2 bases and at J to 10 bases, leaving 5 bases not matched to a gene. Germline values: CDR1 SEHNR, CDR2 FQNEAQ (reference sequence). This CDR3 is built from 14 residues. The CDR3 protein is CASSLRQGAMEQFF. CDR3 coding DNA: TGTGCCAGCAGCTTAAGACAGGGGGCGATGGAGCAGTTCTTC.

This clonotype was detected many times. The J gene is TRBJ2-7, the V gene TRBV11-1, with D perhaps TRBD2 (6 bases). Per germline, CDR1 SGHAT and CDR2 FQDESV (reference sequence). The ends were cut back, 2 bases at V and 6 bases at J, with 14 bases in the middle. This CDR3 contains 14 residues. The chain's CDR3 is CASSLQRVGGEQYF. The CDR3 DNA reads TGTGCCAGCAGCTTACAGCGGGTCGGGGGCGAGCAGTACTTC. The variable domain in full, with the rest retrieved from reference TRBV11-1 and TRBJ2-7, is EAEVAQSPRYKITEKSQAVAFWCDPISGHATLYWYRQILGQGPELLVQFQDESVVDDSQLPKDRFSAERLKGVDSTLKIQPAELGDSAMYLCASSLQRVGGEQYFGPGTRLTVT.

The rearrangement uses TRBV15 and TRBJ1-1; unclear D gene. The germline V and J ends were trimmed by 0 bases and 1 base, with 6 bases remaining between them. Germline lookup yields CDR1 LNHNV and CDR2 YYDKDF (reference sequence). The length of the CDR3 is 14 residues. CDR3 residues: CATSRDGRNTEAFF. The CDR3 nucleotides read TGTGCCACCAGCAGAGATGGGAGGAACACTGAAGCTTTCTTT.

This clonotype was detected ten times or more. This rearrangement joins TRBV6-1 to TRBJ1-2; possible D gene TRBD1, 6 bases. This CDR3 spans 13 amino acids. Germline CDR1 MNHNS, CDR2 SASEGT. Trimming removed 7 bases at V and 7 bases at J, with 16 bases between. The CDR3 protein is CASKLAGGLGYTF. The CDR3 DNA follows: TGTGCCAGCAAACTAGCGGGGGGCCTTGGCTACACCTTC.

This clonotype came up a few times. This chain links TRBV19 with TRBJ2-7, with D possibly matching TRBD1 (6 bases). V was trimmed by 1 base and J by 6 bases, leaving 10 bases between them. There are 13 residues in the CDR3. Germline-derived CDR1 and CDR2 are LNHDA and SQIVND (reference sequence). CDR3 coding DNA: TGTGCCAGTAGTATAGGAGCCAGGGGCGAGCAGTACTTC. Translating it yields CASSIGARGEQYF.

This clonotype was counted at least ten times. CDR3 protein: CASSLAGGTGTDTQYF. The DNA of the CDR3 is TGCGCCAGCAGCTTGGCCGGAGGGACAGGCACAGATACGCAGTATTTT. V is TRBV5-1 and J is TRBJ2-3, with D possibly matching TRBD1 (7 bases). Trimming took 0 bases from V and 1 from J, leaving 12 bases between them. Germline values: CDR1 SGHRS, CDR2 YFSETQ. This CDR3 region has 16 residues. Full variable domain (remainder filled in from reference TRBV5-1 and TRBJ2-3): KAGVTQTPRYLIKTRGQQVTLSCSPISGHRSVSWYQQTPGQGLQFLFEYFSETQRNKGNFPGRFSGRQFSNSRSEMNVSTLELGDSALYLCASSLAGGTGTDTQYFGPGTRLTVL.

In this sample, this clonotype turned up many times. CDR3 protein: CASSKLAGGLDEQYF. The CDR3 nucleotides read TGTGCCAGCAGCAAACTAGCGGGAGGTTTGGACGAGCAGTACTTC. The chain couples TRBV2 to TRBJ2-7; 12 positions agree with TRBD2. CDR3 size: 15 residues. J lost 5 bases, V lost 6 bases, and 8 bases had no gene match. Germline V gene lookup returns CDR1 SNHLY and CDR2 FYNNEI. The whole variable domain, filled in from reference TRBV2 and TRBJ2-7, reads EPEVTQTPSHQVTQMGQEVILRCVPISNHLYFYWYRQILGQKVEFLVSFYNNEISEKSEIFDDQFSVERPDGSNFTLKIRSTKLEDSAMYFCASSKLAGGLDEQYFGPGTRLTVT.

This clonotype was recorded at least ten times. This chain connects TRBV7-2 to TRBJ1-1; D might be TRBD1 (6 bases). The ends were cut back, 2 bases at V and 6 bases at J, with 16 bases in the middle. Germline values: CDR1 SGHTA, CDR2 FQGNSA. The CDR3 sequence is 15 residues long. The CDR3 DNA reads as TGTGCCAGCAGCTTATTCGGGACATCGTACGCTGAAGCTTTCTTT. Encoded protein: CASSLFGTSYAEAFF.

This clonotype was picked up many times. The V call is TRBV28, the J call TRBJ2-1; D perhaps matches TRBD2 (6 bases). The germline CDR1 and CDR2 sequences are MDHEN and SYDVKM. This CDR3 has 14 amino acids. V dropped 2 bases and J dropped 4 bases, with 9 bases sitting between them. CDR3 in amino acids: CASSLVAEYNEQFF. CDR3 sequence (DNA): TGTGCCAGCAGTTTAGTAGCGGAGTACAATGAGCAGTTCTTC. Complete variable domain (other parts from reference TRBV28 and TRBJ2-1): DVKVTQSSRYLVKRTGEKVFLECVQDMDHENMFWYRQDPGLGLRLIYFSYDVKMKEKGDIPEGYSVSREKKERFSLILESASTNQTSMYLCASSLVAEYNEQFFGPGTRLTVL.

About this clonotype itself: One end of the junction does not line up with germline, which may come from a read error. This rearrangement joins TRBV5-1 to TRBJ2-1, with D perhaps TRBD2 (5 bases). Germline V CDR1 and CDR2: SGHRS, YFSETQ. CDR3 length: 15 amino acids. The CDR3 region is CASSPDGGSYNEQLF. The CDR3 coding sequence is TGCGCCAGCAGCCCGGACGGAGGCTCCTACAATGAGCAGCTCTTC. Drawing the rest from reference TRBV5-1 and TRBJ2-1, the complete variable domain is KAGVTQTPRYLIKTRGQQVTLSCSPISGHRSVSWYQQTPGQGLQFLFEYFSETQRNKGNFPGRFSGRQFSNSRSEMNVSTLELGDSALYLCASSPDGGSYNEQLFGPGTRLTVL.

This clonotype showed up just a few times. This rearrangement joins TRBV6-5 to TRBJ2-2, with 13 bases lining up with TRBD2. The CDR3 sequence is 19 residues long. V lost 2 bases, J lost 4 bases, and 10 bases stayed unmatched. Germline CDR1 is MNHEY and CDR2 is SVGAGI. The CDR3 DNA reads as TGTGCCAGCAGTTACACCTGGACTAGCGGGAGTCGAAGCACCGGGGAGCTGTTTTTT. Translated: CASSYTWTSGSRSTGELFF.

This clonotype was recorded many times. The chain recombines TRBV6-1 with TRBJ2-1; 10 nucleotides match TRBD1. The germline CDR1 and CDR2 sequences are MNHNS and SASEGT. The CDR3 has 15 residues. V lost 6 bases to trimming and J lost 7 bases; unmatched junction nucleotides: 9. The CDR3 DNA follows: TGTGCCAGCAGGGAGCCGGGACAGGGGAAGAATGAGCAGTTCTTC. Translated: CASREPGQGKNEQFF.

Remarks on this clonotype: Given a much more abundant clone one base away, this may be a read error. Written as DNA, the CDR3 is TGTGCTAGTGGTTTGGACCCTTCAGGCACAGATACGCAGTATTTT. Protein product: CASGLDPSGTDTQYF. This rearrangement joins TRBV12-5 to TRBJ2-3; D is ambiguous. In germline, CDR1 is LGHNT, CDR2 FRNRAP. With 1 base removed from V and 1 base from J, the gap between germline ends came to 9 bases. CDR3 length equals 15 residues.

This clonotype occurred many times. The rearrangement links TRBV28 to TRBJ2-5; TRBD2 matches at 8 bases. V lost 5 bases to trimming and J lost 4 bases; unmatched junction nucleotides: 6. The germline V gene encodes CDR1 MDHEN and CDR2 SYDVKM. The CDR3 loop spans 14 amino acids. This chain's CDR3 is CASSTPGLGETQYF. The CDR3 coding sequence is TGTGCCAGCAGTACCCCGGGACTAGGAGAGACCCAGTACTTC.

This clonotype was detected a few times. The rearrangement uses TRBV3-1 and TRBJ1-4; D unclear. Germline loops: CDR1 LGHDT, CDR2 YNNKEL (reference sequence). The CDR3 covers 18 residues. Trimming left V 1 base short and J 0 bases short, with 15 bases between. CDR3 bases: TGTGCCAGCAGCCAAGGTCGATGGGAGGAGGCAACTAATGAAAAACTGTTTTTT. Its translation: CASSQGRWEEATNEKLFF.

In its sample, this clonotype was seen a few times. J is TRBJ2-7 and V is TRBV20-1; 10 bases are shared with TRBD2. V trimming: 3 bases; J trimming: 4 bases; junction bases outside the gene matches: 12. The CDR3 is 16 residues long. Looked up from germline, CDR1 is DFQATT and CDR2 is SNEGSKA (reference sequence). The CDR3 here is CSASIGASGGRYEQYF. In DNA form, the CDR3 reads TGCAGTGCTAGTATCGGGGCTAGCGGGGGTAGATACGAGCAGTACTTC.

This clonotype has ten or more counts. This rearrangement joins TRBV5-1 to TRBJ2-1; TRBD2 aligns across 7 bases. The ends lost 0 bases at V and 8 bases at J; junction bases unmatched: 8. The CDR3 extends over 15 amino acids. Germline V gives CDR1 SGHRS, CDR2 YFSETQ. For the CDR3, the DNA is TGCGCCAGCAGCTTGGCAGCGGGGAGTGTCGATGAGCAGTTCTTC. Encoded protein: CASSLAAGSVDEQFF. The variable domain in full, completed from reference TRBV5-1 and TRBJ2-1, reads KAGVTQTPRYLIKTRGQQVTLSCSPISGHRSVSWYQQTPGQGLQFLFEYFSETQRNKGNFPGRFSGRQFSNSRSEMNVSTLELGDSALYLCASSLAAGSVDEQFFGPGTRLTVL.

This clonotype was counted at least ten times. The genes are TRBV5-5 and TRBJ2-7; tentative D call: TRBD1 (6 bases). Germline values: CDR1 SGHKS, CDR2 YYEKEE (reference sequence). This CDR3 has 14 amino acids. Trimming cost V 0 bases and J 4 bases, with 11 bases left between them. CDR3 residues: CASSLASQGYEQYF. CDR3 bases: TGTGCCAGCAGCTTGGCCTCCCAGGGGTACGAGCAGTACTTC.

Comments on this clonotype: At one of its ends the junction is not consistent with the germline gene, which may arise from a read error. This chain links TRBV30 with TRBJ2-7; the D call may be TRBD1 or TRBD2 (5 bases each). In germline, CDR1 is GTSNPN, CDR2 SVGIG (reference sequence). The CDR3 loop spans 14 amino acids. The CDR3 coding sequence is TGTACCTGGAGTCCTAAGGGACGGTCCCACGAGCAGTACTTC. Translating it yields CTWSPKGRSHEQYF.

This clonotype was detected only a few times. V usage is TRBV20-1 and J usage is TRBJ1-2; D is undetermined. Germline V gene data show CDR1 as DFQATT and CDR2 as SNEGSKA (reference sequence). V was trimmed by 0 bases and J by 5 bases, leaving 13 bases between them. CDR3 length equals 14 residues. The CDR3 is CSAREGQAGYGYTF. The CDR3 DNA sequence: TGCAGTGCTAGAGAAGGGCAGGCCGGGTATGGCTACACCTTC.

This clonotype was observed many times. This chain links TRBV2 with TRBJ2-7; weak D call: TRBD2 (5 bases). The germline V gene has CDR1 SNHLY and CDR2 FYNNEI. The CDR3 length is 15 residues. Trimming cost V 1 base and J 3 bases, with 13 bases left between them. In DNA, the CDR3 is TGTGCCAGCAGTGAAGGGCACCTCGGGGACTACGAGCAGTACTTC. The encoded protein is CASSEGHLGDYEQYF.

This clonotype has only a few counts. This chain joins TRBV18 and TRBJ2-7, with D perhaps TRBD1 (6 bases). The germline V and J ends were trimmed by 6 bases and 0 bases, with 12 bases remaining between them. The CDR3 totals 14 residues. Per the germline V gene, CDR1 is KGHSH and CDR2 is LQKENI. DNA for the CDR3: TGTGCCAGCTCTTCTATACAGGGCTCCTACGAGCAGTACTTC. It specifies CASSSIQGSYEQYF.

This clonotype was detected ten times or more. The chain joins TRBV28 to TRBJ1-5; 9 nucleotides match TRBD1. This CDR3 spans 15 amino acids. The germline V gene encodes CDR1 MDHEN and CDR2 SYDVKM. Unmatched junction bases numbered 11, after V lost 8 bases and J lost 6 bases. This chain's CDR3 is CASLTPGTGFQPQHF. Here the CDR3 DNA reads TGTGCCAGCCTTACTCCGGGGACAGGGTTTCAGCCCCAGCATTTT. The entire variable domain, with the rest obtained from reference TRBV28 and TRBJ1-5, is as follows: DVKVTQSSRYLVKRTGEKVFLECVQDMDHENMFWYRQDPGLGLRLIYFSYDVKMKEKGDIPEGYSVSREKKERFSLILESASTNQTSMYLCASLTPGTGFQPQHFGDGTRLSIL.

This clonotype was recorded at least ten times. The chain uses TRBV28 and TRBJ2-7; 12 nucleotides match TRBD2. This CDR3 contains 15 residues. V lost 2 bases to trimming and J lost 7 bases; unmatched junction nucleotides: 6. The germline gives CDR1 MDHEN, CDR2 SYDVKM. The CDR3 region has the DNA TGTGCCAGCAGTTTAGCTAGCGGGAGGGCCTGGGAGCAGTACTTC. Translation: CASSLASGRAWEQYF.

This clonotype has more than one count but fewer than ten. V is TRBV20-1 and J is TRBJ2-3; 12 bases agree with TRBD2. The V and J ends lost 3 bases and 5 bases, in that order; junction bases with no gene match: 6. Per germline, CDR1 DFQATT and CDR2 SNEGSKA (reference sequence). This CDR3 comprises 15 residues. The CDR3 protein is CSARRLAGALDTQYF. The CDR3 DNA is TGCAGTGCTAGGAGACTAGCGGGAGCTTTAGATACGCAGTATTTT.